Below are 19 T cell receptor beta chains sequenced from a single sample in a study of regulatory and conventional T cells in RAG deficiency. The assay was immunoSEQ multiplex PCR, and TCRdb's table has in-frame clones only and misses some. The table shows 7,100 or so clones, with around nine tenths occurring only once. Regulatory T cells were sorted from blood as CD4+ CD25-high CD127-low cells. A further study also used this sample, focusing on regulatory T cells. That study reports: Primers: 52 TRBV forward and 13 TRBJ reverse.

The sequenced material came from CD127- CD25+ CD4+ Tregs sorted from blood. These receptors were collected from a human donor in good health.

This clone was picked up a small number of times. The rearrangement links TRBV9 to TRBJ1-1, with TRBD1 matching over 9 bases. V lost 2 bases and J lost 4; bases outside the gene matches: 6. Germline V gene data show CDR1 as SGDLS and CDR2 as YYNGEE. The CDR3 is 15 amino acids. The DNA of the CDR3 is TGTGCCAGCAGCGTTACAGGGGGCCTGTTCACTGAAGCTTTCTTT. Protein sequence: CASSVTGGLFTEAFF.

The gene calls are TRBV5-1 and TRBJ2-1; 12 nucleotides line up with TRBD2. CDR1 is SGHRS, CDR2 YFSETQ, per germline. The CDR3 consists of 18 residues. Trimming removed 7 bases from V and 5 bases from J; junction bases left unmatched: 16. The CDR3 DNA is TGCGCCAGCGCCATCAGAGGGACTAGCGGGCTCCGGGACAATGAGCAGTTCTTC. This encodes CASAIRGTSGLRDNEQFF.

The table lists this clone with a count of one. CDR3 sequence (DNA): TGCGCCAGCAGCTTGGGGGGACTAGCGGTAGGAGACGAGCAGTACTTC. Translation: CASSLGGLAVGDEQYF. This chain links TRBV5-1 with TRBJ2-7, with TRBD2 identical over 11 bases. The J segment lost 5 bases and the V segment lost 0 bases, leaving 7 bases of the junction unmatched. CDR1 and CDR2 (germline): SGHRS, YFSETQ. The CDR3 sequence is 16 residues long. Combining the CDR3 with reference TRBV5-1 and TRBJ2-7 gives the whole variable domain KAGVTQTPRYLIKTRGQQVTLSCSPISGHRSVSWYQQTPGQGLQFLFEYFSETQRNKGNFPGRFSGRQFSNSRSEMNVSTLELGDSALYLCASSLGGLAVGDEQYFGPGTRLTVT.

The genes are TRBV2 and TRBJ1-5, with a tentative D call TRBD1 (6 bases). CDR1 is SNHLY, CDR2 FYNNEI, per germline. Trimming cost V 5 bases and J 5 bases, with 13 bases left between them. This CDR3 comprises 14 residues. CDR3 sequence: CASSSSYRDQPQHF. In DNA form, the CDR3 reads TGTGCCAGCAGTTCTAGCTACAGGGATCAGCCCCAGCATTTT.

As DNA, the CDR3 is TGTGCCAGCAGCTTAGGGGGGGCGGGCAATCAGCCCCAGCATTTT. Translating it yields CASSLGGAGNQPQHF. This chain joins TRBV5-4 and TRBJ1-5, with D perhaps matching TRBD1 (6 bases). Germline CDR1 reads SGHNT; CDR2 reads YYREEE (reference sequence). The CDR3 sequence is 15 residues long. V was shortened by 2 bases and J by 2 bases, with 11 bases between the two germline ends. The full variable domain, in which reference TRBV5-4 and TRBJ1-5 provide the parts outside the CDR3, is ETGVTQSPTHLIKTRGQQVTLRCSSQSGHNTVSWYQQALGQGPQFIFQYYREEENGRGNFPPRFSGLQFPNYSSELNVNALELDDSALYLCASSLGGAGNQPQHFGDGTRLSIL.

The chain employs TRBV19 and TRBJ1-4, with D possibly matching TRBD1 (6 bases). The CDR3 covers 13 residues. The V end was cut by 9 bases, the J end by 4 bases, with 12 bases between. CDR1 is LNHDA, CDR2 SQIVND, per germline (reference sequence). The CDR3 loop reads CASSDSLNEKLFF. The DNA for the CDR3 is TGTGCCAGCTCGGACAGCCTTAATGAAAAACTGTTTTTT.

The chain combines TRBV4-3 with TRBJ2-3, with 10 bases aligning to TRBD1. With V trimmed by 4 bases and J by 4 bases, 11 bases remained unmatched. CDR1 and CDR2 (germline): LGHNA, YSLEER. The CDR3 totals 17 residues. The CDR3 coding sequence is TGCGCCAGCAGCCTCTTTCAGGGGACAGGGGTGGCAGATACGCAGTATTTT. Its translation: CASSLFQGTGVADTQYF.

The chain joins TRBV5-6 to TRBJ1-1; tentative D call: TRBD1 (6 bases). The germline gives CDR1 SGHDT, CDR2 YYEEEE. Trimming removed 6 bases at V and 1 base at J, with 13 bases between. The CDR3 length is 14 residues. The CDR3 DNA is TGTGCCAGCACCTGGGGGCAGGGGAACACTGAAGCTTTCTTT. Amino acid sequence: CASTWGQGNTEAFF.

The rearrangement joins TRBV28 to TRBJ2-3; D is perhaps TRBD2 (5 bases). This CDR3 is built from 14 residues. CDR1 is MDHEN, CDR2 SYDVKM, per germline. Deletions cut 10 bases from V and 2 bases from J, with 16 bases between. DNA of the CDR3: TGTGCCACACTTATCGGGGTCCCCACAGATACGCAGTATTTT. It specifies CATLIGVPTDTQYF. The full variable domain, rest sourced from reference TRBV28 and TRBJ2-3, is DVKVTQSSRYLVKRTGEKVFLECVQDMDHENMFWYRQDPGLGLRLIYFSYDVKMKEKGDIPEGYSVSREKKERFSLILESASTNQTSMYLCATLIGVPTDTQYFGPGTRLTVL.

This chain joins TRBV7-9 and TRBJ1-6; D possibly corresponds to TRBD1 (6 bases). The CDR3 spans 15 residues. V lost 5 bases to trimming and J lost 10 bases, with 18 bases between them. Germline CDR1 SEHNR, CDR2 FQNEAQ (reference sequence). Here the CDR3 DNA reads TGTGCCAGCAGCCCAAGGACCGTCCAGGGGTCACCCCTCCACTTT. Its translation: CASSPRTVQGSPLHF.

V and J are TRBV7-2 and TRBJ1-5; 7 bases align to TRBD1. The CDR3 contains 14 residues. Germline V CDR1 and CDR2: SGHTA, FQGNSA. The V gene end was trimmed by 8 bases and the J gene end by 7 bases; junction bases not matched to a gene: 11. As DNA, the CDR3 is TGTGCCAGCGGAACCACAGGGGCGAGGCAGCCCCAGCATTTT. Translation: CASGTTGARQPQHF. The variable domain in full, completed from reference TRBV7-2 and TRBJ1-5, reads GAGVSQSPSNKVTEKGKDVELRCDPISGHTALYWYRQSLGQGLEFLIYFQGNSAPDKSGLPSDRFSAERTGGSVSTLTIQRTQQEDSAVYLCASGTTGARQPQHFGDGTRLSIL.

The gene calls are TRBV7-2 and TRBJ2-3; D is possibly TRBD2 (6 bases). The V gene lost 4 bases and the J gene lost 1 base, with 15 bases spanning the gap. Germline CDR1 reads SGHTA; CDR2 reads FQGNSA. The CDR3 runs to 16 residues. The CDR3 region has the DNA TGTGCCAGCAGCTCCCATGGGACTTCCCGCACAGATACGCAGTATTTT. It specifies CASSSHGTSRTDTQYF.

The CDR3 loop reads CASSSGGGQGSPLHF. The CDR3 nucleotides are TGTGCCAGCAGTTCTGGGGGGGGGCAGGGGTCACCCCTCCACTTT. The chain recombines TRBV9 with TRBJ1-6; D perhaps matches TRBD1 (6 bases). Trimming stripped 5 bases from V and 10 bases from J, with 19 bases between. Germline V gene sequence: CDR1 SGDLS, CDR2 YYNGEE. The CDR3 contains 15 residues.

The genes are TRBV7-6 and TRBJ1-2; tentatively, D is TRBD1 (6 bases). Germline V lookup: CDR1 SGHVS, CDR2 FNYEAQ. V gave up 0 bases and J gave up 5 bases, with 10 bases separating them. This CDR3 spans 14 amino acids. The CDR3 coding sequence is TGTGCCAGCAGCTTAGCGCAGGGGAGATATGGCTACACCTTC. Translated, it gives CASSLAQGRYGYTF.

V usage is TRBV5-1 and J usage is TRBJ2-5; TRBD2 might be the D (5 bases). This CDR3 is 12 amino acids long. The germline V gene encodes CDR1 SGHRS and CDR2 YFSETQ. The V end was cut by 4 bases, the J end by 5 bases, with 9 bases between. The CDR3 sequence is CASSLSAETQYF. The CDR3 DNA sequence: TGCGCCAGCAGCCTTAGCGCGGAGACCCAGTACTTC.

The gene calls are TRBV27 and TRBJ2-7; D might be TRBD1 (5 bases). The CDR3 is made up of 16 amino acids. CDR1 and CDR2 (germline): MNHEY, SMNVEV (reference sequence). The V end was cut by 4 bases, the J end by 4 bases, with 20 bases between. The CDR3 protein is CASSSRTREPVYEQYF. The CDR3 DNA follows: TGTGCCAGCAGTTCAAGGACACGAGAGCCAGTATACGAGCAGTACTTC.

This rearrangement joins TRBV9 to TRBJ2-6; 7 nucleotides agree with TRBD1. Germline CDR1 reads SGDLS; CDR2 reads YYNGEE. The J segment lost 4 bases and the V segment lost 2 bases, leaving 9 bases of the junction unmatched. CDR3 length: 17 residues. Here the CDR3 DNA reads TGTGCCAGCAGCGTGGGACAGACAAGAACGGGGGCCAACGTCCTGACTTTC. This encodes CASSVGQTRTGANVLTF.

The chain joins TRBV7-9 to TRBJ2-7; D perhaps matches TRBD1 (5 bases). V shed 8 bases and J shed 2 bases, with 10 bases lying between them. The CDR3 extends over 12 amino acids. The germline V gene has CDR1 SEHNR and CDR2 FQNEAQ (reference sequence). The CDR3 DNA reads as TGTGCCAGCCAGGACATAGCCTACGAGCAGTACTTC. Translating gives CASQDIAYEQYF.

The V gene is TRBV5-6, the J gene TRBJ2-2; D possibly corresponds to TRBD1 (5 bases). Trimming pared 6 bases from V and 4 bases from J, leaving 10 bases between. The CDR3 is 13 residues long. Germline V gene lookup returns CDR1 SGHDT and CDR2 YYEEEE. The CDR3 spells CASTRVLTGELFF. The CDR3 DNA reads as TGTGCCAGCACCAGGGTGCTCACCGGGGAGCTGTTTTTT.